This is a list of T cell receptor beta chains from one sample in a study of T cell changes during pregnancy in multiple sclerosis. Using immunoSEQ multiplex PCR, the repertoire was profiled, and TCRdb retains in-frame clones only, with some absent. The sample lists 40,000 to 45,000 clones, 87% occurring once. The source material was CD4+ T cells from peripheral blood mononuclear cells, sampled after pregnancy. The receptors were gathered from a female donor with multiple sclerosis, enrolled in a pregnancy study. CDR3s include the opening cysteine and the closing phenylalanine or tryptophan. The order of the fields is V gene, D gene, clone size, J gene, CDR3 protein, CDR3 DNA. A D gene is named only where the DNA matches it firmly. Where a row states a size, it is once, few, many or the class of an expanded clone; other rows omit it.

TRBV9	NA	NA	TRBJ1-1	CASSVDGQNTEAFF	TGTGCCAGCAGCGTAGACGGACAGAACACTGAAGCTTTCTTT
TRBV10-1	NA	NA	TRBJ1-1	CASSESDLGRWDEAFF	TGCGCCAGCAGTGAGTCGGATTTGGGGCGGTGGGATGAAGCTTTCTTT
TRBV6-6	NA	NA	TRBJ2-3	CASSPREKLTDTQYF	TGTGCCAGCAGTCCTAGGGAGAAGCTCACAGATACGCAGTATTTT
TRBV5-1	NA	once	TRBJ1-2	CASSLTGMRYGYTF	TGCGCCAGCAGCTTGACAGGGATGCGCTATGGCTACACCTTC
TRBV5-1	NA	NA	TRBJ1-1	CASSLSTGNTEAFF	TGCGCCAGCAGCCTATCAACAGGGAACACTGAAGCTTTCTTT
TRBV7-7	NA	few	TRBJ2-5	CASGGQAGETQYF	TGTGCTAGCGGGGGACAGGCCGGAGAGACCCAGTACTTC
TRBV27	NA	NA	TRBJ1-2	CASRNTGRANYGYTF	TGTGCCAGCAGAAACACAGGGAGAGCTAACTATGGCTACACCTTC
TRBV6-4	TRBD1	NA	TRBJ1-5	CASSDSDRDSQPQHF	TGTGCCAGCAGTGATTCAGACAGGGACAGTCAGCCCCAGCATTTT
TRBV11-1	NA	NA	TRBJ1-1	CASSPRGGTEAFF	TGTGCCAGCAGCCCGAGGGGGGGAACTGAAGCTTTCTTT
TRBV5-1	NA	once	TRBJ1-1	CASSSPRGRVDTEAFF	TGCGCCAGCAGCTCCCCGAGAGGGAGAGTGGACACTGAAGCTTTCTTT
TRBV6-7	TRBD2	NA	TRBJ2-7	CASSSPSPSGGFSYEQYF	TGTGCCAGCAGTTCCCCTTCCCCTAGCGGGGGGTTCTCCTACGAGCAGTACTTC
TRBV5-1	NA	once	TRBJ2-3	CASSLSRGSTDTQYF	TGCGCCAGCAGCTTGAGTCGGGGTAGCACAGATACGCAGTATTTT
TRBV5-6	TRBD1	NA	TRBJ1-6	CASSSLPGQFYNSPLHF	TGTGCCAGCAGCTCGCTACCGGGACAGTTTTATAATTCACCCCTCCACTTT
TRBV7-9	NA	NA	TRBJ2-3	CASSGDRNTDTQYF	TGTGCCAGCAGCGGAGACAGGAACACAGATACGCAGTATTTT
TRBV15	TRBD1	NA	TRBJ1-1	CATSRDWLGQVPPQAFF	TGTGCCACCAGCAGAGATTGGTTGGGACAGGTTCCCCCCCAAGCTTTCTTT
TRBV15	NA	NA	TRBJ2-3	CATSRDTGTDTQYF	TGTGCCACCAGCAGAGATACAGGCACAGATACGCAGTATTTT
TRBV19	NA	NA	TRBJ1-1	CASSIRGRVRDTEAFF	TGTGCCAGTAGTATTAGGGGTAGGGTTCGGGACACTGAAGCTTTCTTT